The 15 T cell receptor beta chains below were found in one sample sequenced in a study of T cell responses to AZD1222 COVID-19 vaccine. Using immunoSEQ multiplex PCR, the repertoire was profiled, and TCRdb retains in-frame clones only, with some absent. The sample holds under 70,000 clones; approximately 80% are singletons and the top ten take around 20%. The sample consisted of peripheral blood, taken on day 0 of AZD1222 vaccination. Receptors originate from an adult in good health.

This rearrangement joins TRBV7-3 to TRBJ2-7; the match to TRBD1 covers 7 bases. V lost 2 bases, J lost 0 bases, and 4 bases stayed unmatched. This CDR3 spans 15 amino acids. In germline, CDR1 is SGHTA, CDR2 FQGTGA. CDR3 sequence reads: CASSLGQALSYEQYF. CDR3 DNA: TGTGCCAGCAGCTTAGGACAGGCCCTCTCCTACGAGCAGTACTTC.

J is TRBJ1-2 and V is TRBV4-2; unclear D gene. Germline CDR1 reads LGHNA; CDR2 reads YNFKEQ. Trimming left V 4 bases short and J 8 bases short, with 17 bases between. The CDR3 covers 14 residues. As DNA, the CDR3 is TGTGCCAGCAGCCCGAGGGAGGGAAAGGTCGGCTACACCTTC. This gives the protein CASSPREGKVGYTF.

V usage is TRBV5-1 and J usage is TRBJ2-3; TRBD1 aligns across 8 bases. Per the germline V gene, CDR1 is SGHRS and CDR2 is YFSETQ. The V and J ends lost 0 bases and 0 bases, in that order; junction bases with no gene match: 12. CDR3 length: 19 residues. The CDR3 nucleotides are TGCGCCAGCAGCTTGGCTTTAGGCAGGGGGCGAGGGAGCACAGATACGCAGTATTTT. Translated, it gives CASSLALGRGRGSTDTQYF.

This rearrangement joins TRBV19 to TRBJ2-5; 7 bases map to TRBD1. The ends lost 6 bases at V and 2 bases at J; junction bases unmatched: 3. The CDR3 sequence is 13 residues long. Germline loops: CDR1 LNHDA, CDR2 SQIVND (reference sequence). In nucleotides, the CDR3 is TGTGCCAGTAGATTCAGGGGGCAAGAGACCCAGTACTTC. Encoded protein: CASRFRGQETQYF.

This clone occurred a few times. The chain uses TRBV29-1 and TRBJ2-1; D might be TRBD1 (7 bases). Germline CDR1 SQVTM, CDR2 ANQGSEA. This CDR3 region has 16 residues. The V end lost 1 base, the J end lost 2 bases, and 15 bases lay between the germline ends. The CDR3 sequence: CSVEVADRKTYNEQFF. CDR3 DNA sequence: TGCAGCGTTGAAGTAGCGGACAGGAAGACCTACAATGAGCAGTTCTTC.

This chain joins TRBV11-2 and TRBJ1-3; 10 bases align to TRBD1. The V gene's germline CDR1 is SGHAT and CDR2 FQNNGV. This CDR3 comprises 17 residues. V lost 5 bases to trimming and J lost 2 bases; unmatched junction nucleotides: 9. The CDR3 loop reads CASSAGTGEIAGNTIYF. The CDR3 coding sequence is TGTGCCAGCAGCGCCGGGACAGGGGAAATAGCTGGAAACACCATATATTTT.

This clone is medium-sized in the sample. The chain couples TRBV7-7 to TRBJ2-1; D is unclear. CDR1 is SSHAT and CDR2 is FNYEAQ in the germline V gene (reference sequence). The CDR3 extends over 17 amino acids. The V end lost 4 bases, the J end lost 6 bases, and 22 bases lay between the germline ends. CDR3 protein: CASSSGLLTAESNEQFF. In DNA, the CDR3 is TGTGCCAGCAGCTCCGGGCTCCTGACTGCCGAGAGCAATGAGCAGTTCTTC.

This clone was observed a handful of times. The chain carries TRBV28 and TRBJ1-4; D remains ambiguous. This CDR3 region has 13 residues. In germline, CDR1 is MDHEN, CDR2 SYDVKM. Trimming removed 10 bases from V and 5 bases from J, with 14 bases in between. The CDR3 sequence: CATTEGSNEKLFF. CDR3 coding DNA: TGTGCCACCACGGAAGGGTCGAATGAAAAACTGTTTTTT.

The rearrangement links TRBV28 to TRBJ1-1; maybe TRBD1 (6 bases). CDR3 length: 14 amino acids. V gave up 6 bases and J gave up 4 bases, with 15 bases separating them. CDR1 is MDHEN and CDR2 is SYDVKM in the germline V gene. CDR3 in DNA: TGTGCCAGCAGCCTGACCGCGGGGGCCACTGAAGCTTTCTTT. Its protein product is CASSLTAGATEAFF.

J is TRBJ2-2 and V is TRBV6-4, with 9 positions matching TRBD2. The germline gives CDR1 MRHNA, CDR2 SNTAGT. V lost 0 bases, J lost 5 bases, and 4 bases stayed unmatched. This CDR3 contains 16 residues. The CDR3: CASSDSMLAGTGELFF. Written as DNA, the CDR3 is TGTGCCAGCAGTGACTCGATGCTAGCGGGGACCGGGGAGCTGTTTTTT.

The V gene is TRBV5-1, the J gene TRBJ2-1; TRBD2 agrees at 7 bases. Trimming at V came to 5 bases and at J to 5 bases, leaving 7 bases not matched to a gene. Germline V gives CDR1 SGHRS, CDR2 YFSETQ. There are 14 residues in the CDR3. CDR3 loop: CASRRLAADNEQFF. The DNA for the CDR3 is TGCGCCAGCAGGCGACTAGCAGCCGACAATGAGCAGTTCTTC.

The rearrangement joins TRBV5-1 to TRBJ2-3, with TRBD1 matching 10 bases. This CDR3 has 18 amino acids. The junction had 13 bases not matched to a gene; V was cut back by 2 bases and J by 4 bases. Germline V gene data show CDR1 as SGHRS and CDR2 as YFSETQ. CDR3 bases: TGCGCCAGCAGCTTACGGGACAGGGGCGCAGGGGTGGCAGATACGCAGTATTTT. Translated, it gives CASSLRDRGAGVADTQYF.

The V and J genes are TRBV27 and TRBJ2-7; 13 bases align to TRBD2. This CDR3 is 15 amino acids long. The junction had 1 base not matched to a gene; V was cut back by 3 bases and J by 2 bases. In germline, CDR1 is MNHEY, CDR2 SMNVEV (reference sequence). In DNA form, the CDR3 reads TGTGCCAGCAGTTTGGGACTAGCGGGACCCTACGAGCAGTACTTC. Protein sequence: CASSLGLAGPYEQYF.

The chain is built from TRBV9 and TRBJ2-1; TRBD2 agrees at 9 bases. CDR1 SGDLS and CDR2 YYNGEE come from the germline V gene. V shed 4 bases and J 6 bases; nucleotides not matched to a gene: 5. This CDR3 spans 14 amino acids. CDR3 DNA: TGTGCCAGCAGCCCCCAAGCGGGGGGCAATGAGCAGTTCTTC. Translating it yields CASSPQAGGNEQFF.

This chain connects TRBV29-1 to TRBJ2-7; perhaps D is TRBD1 or TRBD2 (5 bases each). V lost 6 bases to trimming and J lost 6 bases, with 18 bases between them. CDR1 and CDR2 from the germline V gene are SQVTM and ANQGSEA. The CDR3 length is 13 residues. The CDR3 DNA sequence: TGCAGCGTGAGCCGGGACGGGGCTGCCGAGCAGTACTTC. It codes for CSVSRDGAAEQYF.